This T cell receptor beta chain was sequenced in a study of CD8+ T cells in alopecia areata. The treatment: oral pan-JAK inhibitor, 5-10 mg twice daily. Trimming cost V 3 bases and J 4 bases, with 10 bases left between them. CDR1 is SQVTM, CDR2 ANQGSEA, per germline. This CDR3 has 13 residues. cDNA reverse transcribed from extracted RNA served as the sequencing template. Measured with immunoSEQ multiplex PCR; TCRdb has only the in-frame clones, and not every one. The sample lists under 200,000 clones; roughly 60% were seen once. The sequenced sample was CD4+ T cells sorted from blood, obtained at week 24, from a patient treated with tofacitinib. The clonotype was recovered from a human donor with alopecia areata. The chain carries TRBV29-1 and TRBJ1-5; perhaps TRBD1 as D (6 bases). The chain's CDR3 is CSVDQGWNQPQHF. The DNA of the CDR3 is TGCAGCGTTGATCAGGGGTGGAATCAGCCCCAGCATTTT. Full variable domain (outside the CDR3, taken from reference TRBV29-1 and TRBJ1-5): SAVISQKPSRDICQRGTSLTIQCQVDSQVTMMFWYRQQPGQSLTLIATANQGSEATYESGFVIDKFPISRPNLTFSTLTVSNMSPEDSSIYLCSVDQGWNQPQHFGDGTRLSIL.